Listed below are T cell receptor beta chains from one sample, sequenced in a study of blood T cell repertoires in COVID-19. Assay used: immunoSEQ multiplex PCR; TCRdb lists only in-frame clones, some missing. The sample holds 120,000 or so clones, roughly 84% seen once. Sequences were obtained from peripheral blood. These receptors were collected from a woman in her thirties who had recovered from COVID-19. CDR3s include the opening cysteine and the closing phenylalanine or tryptophan. The D gene is left open where the match is weak. For some rows the clone size is stated as once, few or many, or as a class when expanded; others skip it.

TRBD1 TRBJ1-5 - TRBV30 CAWSGTGLNQPQHF TGTGCCTGGAGTGGGACAGGGCTCAATCAGCCCCAGCATTTT
TRBD2 TRBJ2-3 - TRBV15 CATSRARLAGSDTQYF TGTGCCACCAGCAGAGCCCGACTAGCGGGTTCAGATACGCAGTATTTT
- TRBJ2-3 - TRBV14 CASSQARFGTDTQYF TGTGCCAGCAGCCAAGCTAGATTCGGCACAGATACGCAGTATTTT
- TRBJ2-6 once TRBV4-2 CASSQDLTGANVLTF TGTGCCAGCAGCCAAGATCTTACTGGGGCCAACGTCCTGACTTTC
TRBD2 TRBJ2-5 few TRBV18 CASSPGLAGEETQYF TGTGCCAGCTCACCGGGACTAGCGGGCGAAGAGACCCAGTACTTC
- TRBJ2-7 - TRBV6-2/TRBV6-3 CASSYSSSADEQYF TGTGCCAGCAGTTACTCGAGTTCCGCCGACGAGCAGTACTTC
- TRBJ1-2 - TRBV7-2 CASSLEYSSISLYGYTF TGTGCCAGCAGCTTGGAATACAGCAGCATTTCGCTCTATGGCTACACCTTC
TRBD1 TRBJ1-5 - TRBV23-1 CASSQTRDRVSHHQPQHF TGCGCCAGCAGTCAGACCCGGGACAGGGTTAGTCACCATCAGCCCCAGCATTTT
- TRBJ1-1 - TRBV7-8 CASSRRSSEAFF TGTGCCAGCAGCCGCCGGTCGTCTGAAGCTTTCTTT
- TRBJ2-3 - TRBV7-9 CASGVAPDTQYF TGTGCCAGCGGGGTAGCGCCAGATACGCAGTATTTT
TRBD1 TRBJ1-2 once TRBV7-2 CASSRRQGVDYTF TGTGCCAGCAGCCGACGACAGGGCGTAGACTACACCTTC
- TRBJ1-1 few TRBV2 CASSENSQSTEAFF TGTGCCAGCAGTGAAAACAGTCAGAGCACTGAAGCTTTCTTT
TRBD2 TRBJ2-5 - TRBV24-1 CATSDWTSGEETQYF TGTGCCACCAGTGATTGGACTAGCGGCGAAGAGACCCAGTACTTC
TRBD2 TRBJ2-1 - TRBV7-6 CASSLATSGDSSYNEQFF TGTGCCAGCAGCTTAGCGACTAGCGGCGATAGCTCCTACAATGAGCAGTTCTTC
- TRBJ2-1 - TRBV5-6 CASSPRSSYNEQFF TGTGCCAGCAGTCCGCGAAGCTCCTACAATGAGCAGTTCTTC
- TRBJ2-7 medium-sized TRBV19 CASSIGPGETYEQYF TGTGCCAGTAGTATAGGCCCGGGGGAGACCTACGAGCAGTACTTC
TRBD2 TRBJ2-3 - TRBV10-1 CASSESLEAGADTQYF TGCGCCAGCAGTGAGTCGTTGGAAGCGGGAGCAGATACGCAGTATTTT
- TRBJ1-2 - TRBV5-1 CASSLLSTGGGYTF TGCGCCAGCAGCTTACTCTCGACAGGAGGTGGCTACACCTTC
TRBD1 TRBJ1-6 many TRBV11-2 CASRPRTGNNSPLHF TGTGCCAGCAGACCTAGGACAGGAAATAATTCACCCCTCCACTTT
- TRBJ1-1 - TRBV3-1/TRBV3-2 CASSQDPAGTNTEAFF TGTGCCAGCAGCCAAGACCCCGCAGGAACGAACACTGAAGCTTTCTTT
TRBD1 TRBJ1-6 few TRBV6-5 CASRTTGANSPLHF TGTGCCAGCAGGACGACAGGGGCCAATTCACCCCTCCACTTT
- TRBJ1-4 - TRBV6-1 CASSGKTGSVGEKLFF TGTGCCAGCAGTGGAAAAACAGGGTCAGTTGGGGAAAAACTGTTTTTT
- TRBJ2-5 - TRBV29-1 CSAVFRQQIQETQYF TGCAGCGCAGTGTTTCGACAGCAGATTCAAGAGACCCAGTACTTC
TRBD1 TRBJ1-1 - TRBV14 CASSQTDRGTTEAFF TGTGCCAGCAGCCAAACGGACAGGGGGACCACTGAAGCTTTCTTT
TRBD1 TRBJ1-2 - TRBV7-2 CASSFTGTGYGYTF TGTGCCAGCAGCTTCACCGGGACAGGCTATGGCTACACCTTC
- TRBJ1-1 - TRBV21-1 CAPQEGPLNTEAFF TGTGCCCCCCAGGAGGGACCCCTGAACACTGAAGCTTTCTTT
TRBD2 TRBJ2-1 - TRBV18 CASSRGAGANNEQFF TGTGCCAGCTCCCGGGGAGCGGGGGCCAACAATGAGCAGTTCTTC